This T cell receptor (beta chain) was recorded in a study of T cells in Graves' hyperthyroidism and ophthalmopathy. From RNA transcripts, TCR beta CDR3 regions were amplified. RT-PCR in the first round (using the HTBI primer set) targeted the TCR CDR3. TCRdb re-called the multiplex PCR reads through MiXCR, storing one row per CDR3 protein. The sample comprises about 340,000 distinct CDR3 sequences, 18% of which are singletons, and about 53% rests with the top ten. This clonotype was detected a few times. The J segment lost 6 bases and the V segment lost 5 bases, leaving 15 bases of the junction unmatched. Germline CDR1 and CDR2: MNHNS and SASEGT. The CDR3 consists of 17 residues. Diagnosis of hyperthyroidism was new in patients aged 18 to 65, and its duration was under 2 months.

The specimen was blood. This receptor was obtained from a woman between 50 and 59 years old with Graves' hyperthyroidism. This chain joins TRBV6-1 and TRBJ2-2; 7 bases align to TRBD2. CDR3 sequence reads: CASSLWSGRINAGELFF. DNA for the CDR3: TGTGCCAGCAGTTTATGGTCCGGGAGGATCAACGCCGGGGAGCTGTTTTTT.